This record concerns one TCR beta chain sequence. What antigen it recognizes has not been identified. Qualities for individual bases were not recorded, and no much larger clone is one base off. This specimen comes from a study of shared clonotypes between healthy human individuals (dated by TCRdb to 2018 to 2021). A note on the overall study: The cohort included three men and two women between 18 and 49 years of age. Blood TCR repertoires of a handful of healthy adults were deeply sequenced to estimate repertoire size and the extent of clonotype sharing between individuals. For each donor, CD4 naive and CD4 memory were each given three plates, CD8 naive was given two plates, and CD8 memory was given one plate. Per donor, leukapheresis produced somewhere between about 0.94 and 9.5 billion PBMCs. To increase sequencing depth and limit assay-specific biases, TCR repertoire library preparation and sequencing were carried out by different laboratories using diverse techniques.

The donors were healthy, HIV-negative adults with no recently reported acute infections or vaccinations. Every donor was a Caucasian adult living in Nashville, Tennessee, USA. CD4+ T cells were enriched by magnetic negative selection, after which naive cells were positively selected on CD45RA and the negative fraction was taken as the memory subset. After blood collection by leukapheresis, PBMCs were isolated using Ficoll-Histopaque density gradient centrifugation and then cryopreserved in the vapor phase of liquid nitrogen. Purity and quantity of every magnetically sorted T cell population were checked by analytical flow cytometry. Genomic DNA was isolated from each sorted fraction and quantified by UV absorbance on a Nanodrop 2000c. The junction shows trimming of 0 bases on V and 3 bases on J, plus 12 bases between the germline ends. According to the germline V gene, CDR1 reads SNHLY and CDR2 reads FYNNEI. Taken from cysteine to phenylalanine, the CDR3 has 16 residues. Only the CDR3 region is kept as DNA, spanning 48 bases read in frame from base 1.

Using the deep immunoSEQ assay, multiplex PCR amplified TCR CDR3 regions from genomic DNA. For each cell subset, the extracted genomic DNA was distributed evenly across all wells of several immunoSEQ 96-well plates, and each plate served as one replicate. Each replicate PCR for sorted subsets received around 210 ng genomic DNA, equal to about 30,000 T cell genomes. Purified libraries were quantified with a Qubit 3.0 fluorometer, sized on a Bioanalyzer 2100, and re-quantified with the KAPA Library Quantification kit. A separate single-read 150-cycle Illumina NextSeq 550 flow cell was used to sequence each immunoSEQ 96-well plate. As for the authors' bioinformatics: Because the immunoSEQ output held only junctional sequences and lacked quality scores, the filtering could not match the filtering applied to full-length reads. To assign V/J genes and CDR3, sequences were annotated against IMGT germline references using PyIR, a Python wrapper for IgBLAST v1.9. Reads were removed for weak V/J assignments (E-value above 1e-6), missing CDR3, stop codons, out-of-frame junctions, or ambiguous translated residues. A V3J clonotype was defined by an identical inferred V gene, J gene, and CDR3 amino acid sequence. Percentage overlap between repertoires was computed as shared unique clonotypes divided by the size of the smaller repertoire. Three approaches were used to assess repertoire richness: RTK rarefaction, the Chao1 estimator, and Recon v2.1 estimates of unobserved clonotypes. OLGA was used to compute generation probabilities for all TCRbeta clonotypes that the gDNA method yielded from a handful of donors. The source is immuneACCESS, and TCRdb retained only in-frame sequences with V and J called. Part of the clones is not carried over; for the studies checked, unresolved V genes explain less than half of this, and the remainder is unexplained. Clone size and V and J calls were adopted from that table, with D and trimming inferred from the DNA. Within this sample are millions of clones, with 85% to 95% of them counted one time only. The ten biggest clones cover 0.1% to 0.15% of the sample.

Overall results and qualifications from the work: Compared with non-shared clonotypes, the clonotypes found in all four sorted-subset donors had higher generation probabilities. Because the study included only a small number of donors, the genetic and exposure-history diversity represented was limited. Sampling was restricted to blood, and TCR repertoires in tissues likely differ from the TCR repertoires found in blood. Based on pairwise subsampling, the degree of clonotype sharing among donors was expected to be affected by sequencing depth. Naive subsets generally had larger estimated clonotype richness than memory subsets. Rarefaction of sorted-subset datasets indicated incomplete sequencing despite the large sequencing depth. When several donors were compared, the shared fraction of clonotypes was 5% to 6.5% for naive CD4, 3.5% for naive CD8, 2.3% for memory CD4, and roughly 0.4% for memory CD8.

The chain was built from TRBV2 and TRBJ2-4; TRBD2 is a weak D gene call, 6 bases matching. The sequenced material came from naive CD4+ T cells sorted from blood. The sample's cell subset or site, from its label and the paper: CD45RA+ positively selected. The clonotype comes from a man aged 18 to 30 in good health. The CDR3 amino acid sequence is: CASSEALRRDKNIQYF. The DNA is as follows: TGTGCCAGCAGTGAAGCGCTTCGGCGGGACAAAAACATTCAGTACTTC.